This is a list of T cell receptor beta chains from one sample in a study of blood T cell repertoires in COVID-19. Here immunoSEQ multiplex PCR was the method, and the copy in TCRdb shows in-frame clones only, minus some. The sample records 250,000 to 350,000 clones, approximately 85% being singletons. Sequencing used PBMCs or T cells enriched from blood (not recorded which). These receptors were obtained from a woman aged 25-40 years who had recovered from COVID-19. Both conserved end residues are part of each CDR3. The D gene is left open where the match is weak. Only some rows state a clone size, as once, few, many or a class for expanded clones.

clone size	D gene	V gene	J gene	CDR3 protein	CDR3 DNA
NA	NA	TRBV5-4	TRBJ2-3	CASSLAPTGYVTTDTQYF	TGTGCCAGCAGCTTGGCCCCAACAGGATATGTGACCACAGATACGCAGTATTTT
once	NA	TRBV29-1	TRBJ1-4	CSVQLTRGANEKLFF	TGCAGCGTCCAACTTACCAGGGGAGCTAATGAAAAACTGTTTTTT
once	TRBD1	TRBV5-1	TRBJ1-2	CASSLSGDRVYGYTF	TGCGCCAGCAGCTTGTCAGGGGACAGGGTCTATGGCTACACCTTC
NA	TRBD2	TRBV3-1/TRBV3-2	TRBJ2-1	CASSQEKRGNNEQFF	TGTGCCAGCAGCCAAGAAAAGCGGGGGAACAATGAGCAGTTCTTC
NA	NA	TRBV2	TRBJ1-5	CASGYDSLSNQPQHF	TGTGCCAGCGGATATGACAGTTTGAGCAATCAGCCCCAGCATTTT
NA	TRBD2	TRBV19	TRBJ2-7	CASSRGGQYEQYF	TGTGCCAGTAGCCGGGGGGGGCAGTACGAGCAGTACTTC
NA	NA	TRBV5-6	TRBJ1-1	CASSLASENTEAFF	TGTGCCAGCAGCTTGGCCAGTGAGAACACTGAAGCTTTCTTT
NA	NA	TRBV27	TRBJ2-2	CASSRGTGELFF	TGTGCCAGCAGCCGGGGAACCGGGGAGCTGTTTTTT
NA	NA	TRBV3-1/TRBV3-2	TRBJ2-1	CASSQETLAEPPGPQTPYNEQFF	TGTGCCAGCAGCCAAGAGACCCTAGCTGAACCACCCGGACCCCAGACGCCTTACAATGAGCAGTTCTTC
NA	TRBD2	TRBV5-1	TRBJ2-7	CASSLALAGGPSEQYF	TGCGCCAGCAGCTTGGCACTAGCGGGGGGTCCTTCGGAGCAGTACTTC
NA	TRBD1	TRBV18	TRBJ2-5	CASSGDRRQETQYF	TGTGCCAGCTCGGGGGACAGGAGACAAGAGACCCAGTACTTC